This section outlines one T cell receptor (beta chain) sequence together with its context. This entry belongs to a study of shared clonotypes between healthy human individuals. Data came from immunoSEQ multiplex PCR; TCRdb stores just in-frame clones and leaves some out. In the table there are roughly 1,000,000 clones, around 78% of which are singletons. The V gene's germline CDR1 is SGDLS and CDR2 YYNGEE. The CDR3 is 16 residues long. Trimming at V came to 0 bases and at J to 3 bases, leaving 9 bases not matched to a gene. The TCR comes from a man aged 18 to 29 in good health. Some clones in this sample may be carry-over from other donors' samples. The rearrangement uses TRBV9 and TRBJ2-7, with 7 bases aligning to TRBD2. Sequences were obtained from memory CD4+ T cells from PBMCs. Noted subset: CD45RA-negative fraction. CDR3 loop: CASSVGPTSDFYEQYF. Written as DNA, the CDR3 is TGTGCCAGCAGCGTAGGGCCAACTAGCGACTTCTACGAGCAGTACTTC.